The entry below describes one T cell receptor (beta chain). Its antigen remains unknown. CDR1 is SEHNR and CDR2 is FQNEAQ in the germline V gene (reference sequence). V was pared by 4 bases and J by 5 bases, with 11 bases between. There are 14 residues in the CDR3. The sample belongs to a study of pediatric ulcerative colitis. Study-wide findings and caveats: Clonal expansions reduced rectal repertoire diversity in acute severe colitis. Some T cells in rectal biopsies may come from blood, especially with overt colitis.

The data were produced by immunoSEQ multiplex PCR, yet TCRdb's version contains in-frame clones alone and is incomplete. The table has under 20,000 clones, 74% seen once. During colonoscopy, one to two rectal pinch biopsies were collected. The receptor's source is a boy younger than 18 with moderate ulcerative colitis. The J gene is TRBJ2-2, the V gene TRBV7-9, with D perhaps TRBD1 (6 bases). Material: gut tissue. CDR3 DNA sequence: TGTGCCAGCAGCTCCACAGGGTATACCGGGGAGCTGTTTTTT. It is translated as CASSSTGYTGELFF.